The rows below give T cell receptor beta chains drawn from one sample of a study of blood T cells in healthy people across ages. TCRdb fed the 5' RACE reads into MiXCR, producing one record per CDR3 protein. The data hold approximately 1,000,000 distinct CDR3 sequences, with 35% to 55% observed a single time. The sample consisted of blood. The receptors were sampled from a woman in her sixties or seventies in good health. The CDR3 runs from the conserved cysteine through the conserved F or W. Size is omitted from some rows. Given values are once, few, many or a class for expanded clones.

clone size	V gene	J gene	CDR3 protein
-	TRBV29-1	TRBJ2-3	CSVSGRHTDTQYF
few	TRBV5-1	TRBJ2-6	CASSVQGLGANVLTF
-	TRBV3-1	TRBJ2-7	CASSLSSGREYEQYF
-	TRBV18	-	CASSPTGRAAYEQYF
many	TRBV6-4	TRBJ2-1	CASSDIERPYNEQFF
-	TRBV14	TRBJ1-6	CASSSAHASPLHF
-	TRBV9	TRBJ2-1	CASSVAATSVGNEQFF
-	TRBV14	TRBJ1-4	CASSQGGLRLFF
once	TRBV13	TRBJ1-4	CASSLGQRVKEKLFF
-	TRBV20-1	TRBJ2-2	CSAESGSVTGELFF
-	TRBV6-6	TRBJ2-7	CASSATSGTQYF
few	TRBV7-9	TRBJ2-7	CASRWDSHYEQYF
once	TRBV12-3/TRBV12-4	TRBJ2-7	CASRRFGGARYNEQYF
-	TRBV6-5	TRBJ2-1	CASSTGQRWFF
-	TRBV28	TRBJ2-5	CASRPQIPETQYF
-	TRBV4-1	TRBJ2-1	CASSHPGPDNEQFF
-	TRBV11-2	TRBJ2-1	CASEDNEQFF
-	TRBV6-5	TRBJ1-4	CASSYRAGEKLFF
-	TRBV10-3	TRBJ2-6	CAIGSPGGANVLTF
-	TRBV5-1	-	CASSRITSGRANEQYF
-	TRBV12-3/TRBV12-4	TRBJ2-7	CASRDHSGGFHEQYF
few	TRBV11-2	TRBJ2-3	CASRGEDTQYF
few	TRBV27	TRBJ2-1	CASSLSGTGIQGYQFF
-	TRBV7-2	TRBJ1-2	CASILRGDLEGYTF
-	TRBV20-1	TRBJ2-6	CSARGGREPGANVLTF
-	TRBV28	TRBJ2-1	CASSPIGAMDEQFF
-	TRBV5-1	TRBJ2-5	CASSFSGLSYNEQYF
-	TRBV11-2	TRBJ2-5	CASSPWTGAYQETQYF
few	TRBV4-1	TRBJ2-4	CASSQGGTSDIQYF
few	TRBV28	TRBJ2-3	CASSPPDYPMDTQYF
-	TRBV3-1	TRBJ2-7	CASSQRGTGSYEQYF
-	TRBV19	TRBJ2-1	CASSQYSGSLNEQFF
-	TRBV6-6	TRBJ1-4	CASSYDLTLKEKLFF
-	TRBV12-5	TRBJ1-4	CASGLMGLGLFF
once	TRBV6-1	TRBJ2-3	CASRSMNRLAGVTDTQYF
-	TRBV6-2/TRBV6-3	TRBJ2-5	CASRNPGLWAAGETQYF
-	TRBV29-1	TRBJ1-2	CSYRTGLSFGYTF
few	TRBV4-2	TRBJ1-4	CASSQATRTSNEKLFF
few	TRBV15	TRBJ2-7	CATSGYYEQYF
few	TRBV7-9	TRBJ1-6	CASSLGTTGWYNSPLHF
-	TRBV3-1	TRBJ1-2	CASTPGTGGNYGYTF
-	TRBV29-1	TRBJ1-1	CSVESGTGNTEAFF
-	TRBV11-1	TRBJ2-1	CASSPGVAGALEQFF
-	TRBV24-1	TRBJ2-3	CATSDFRGTGRTDTQYF
-	TRBV12-3/TRBV12-4	TRBJ2-1	CASRLGESEQFF
-	TRBV28	TRBJ2-7	CASSSRDNRYEQYF
-	TRBV7-3	TRBJ2-5	CASSEPRPKLAGSIETQYF
-	TRBV15	TRBJ2-1	CATSREGGRDEQFF
-	TRBV29-1	TRBJ2-5	CSVEGPSGRFGETQYF
-	TRBV10-2	TRBJ2-2	CASSGTPTGELFF
-	TRBV5-4	TRBJ2-1	CASSARTGGYNEQFF